The 25 T cell receptor beta chains in this list originate from one sample, sequenced in a study of cytomegalovirus exposure and HLA in healthy donors. Measured with immunoSEQ multiplex PCR; TCRdb has only the in-frame clones, and not every one. The data contain approximately 160,000 clones, roughly 90% of them singletons. Sequenced material: PBMCs. The receptor source for this set is a man between 18 and 35 years old in good health and CMV-seropositive.

The chain carries TRBV7-9 and TRBJ2-7; 9 nucleotides agree with TRBD1. The CDR3 is 15 residues long. Losses at the gene ends were 3 bases for V and 3 bases for J; bases not matched to a gene: 6. Per the germline V gene, CDR1 is SEHNR and CDR2 is FQNEAQ (reference sequence). This CDR3 is CASSFGGTGHYEQYF. The CDR3 nucleotides read TGTGCCAGCAGCTTTGGCGGGACAGGGCACTACGAGCAGTACTTC.

This chain uses TRBV5-1 with TRBJ1-6, with 7 bases fitting TRBD1. The CDR3 extends over 16 amino acids. With V trimmed by 3 bases and J by 5 bases, 8 bases remained unmatched. In germline, CDR1 is SGHRS, CDR2 YFSETQ. CDR3 protein: CASSSKGAWDNSPLHF. The CDR3 bases are TGCGCCAGCAGCTCCAAGGGGGCCTGGGATAATTCACCCCTCCACTTT.

This chain uses TRBV6-1 with TRBJ2-7, with D perhaps TRBD1 (7 bases). Trimming left V 8 bases short and J 2 bases short, with 19 bases between. The length of the CDR3 is 15 residues. Germline assignment: CDR1 MNHNS and CDR2 SASEGT. The DNA for the CDR3 is TGTGCCAGCCAGAAACTTCAGGGGGGCGCCTACGAGCAGTACTTC. This translates into CASQKLQGGAYEQYF.

V usage is TRBV19 and J usage is TRBJ2-7; 12 bases are a match to TRBD2. Germline lookup yields CDR1 LNHDA and CDR2 SQIVND (reference sequence). The CDR3 has 14 residues. V lost 5 bases to trimming and J lost 6 bases; unmatched junction nucleotides: 5. The CDR3 loop reads CASSQTSGSSEQYF. For the CDR3, the DNA is TGTGCCAGTAGTCAGACTAGCGGGAGTTCCGAGCAGTACTTC.

CDR3 coding DNA: TGTGCCAGCAGCTTACCTAGCTGGAAAGGTAATGAGCAGTTCTTC. Encoded protein: CASSLPSWKGNEQFF. The chain uses TRBV7-9 and TRBJ2-1; possibly TRBD2 for D (5 bases). CDR1 SEHNR and CDR2 FQNEAQ come from the germline V gene (reference sequence). This CDR3 region has 15 residues. The germline V and J ends were trimmed by 2 bases and 7 bases, with 15 bases remaining between them.

The genes are TRBV27 and TRBJ1-4; weak D call: TRBD1 (6 bases). V was clipped by 6 bases and J by 3 bases, with 14 bases between them. Germline V gives CDR1 MNHEY, CDR2 SMNVEV (reference sequence). There are 15 residues in the CDR3. The CDR3 bases are TGTGCCAGCAGAGAGGGGGGGCTGGCTAATGAAAAACTGTTTTTT. It is translated as CASREGGLANEKLFF.

This chain joins TRBV7-6 and TRBJ2-5, with D possibly TRBD2 on 6 matching bases. Germline CDR1 SGHVS, CDR2 FNYEAQ. This CDR3 is 13 amino acids long. Trimming left V 3 bases short and J 5 bases short, with 10 bases between. The DNA of the CDR3 is TGTGCCAGCAGCTTTGGGGGGTGGGAGACCCAGTACTTC. This encodes CASSFGGWETQYF. The full variable domain, completed using reference TRBV7-6 and TRBJ2-5, is GAGVSQSPRYKVTKRGQDVALRCDPISGHVSLYWYRQALGQGPEFLTYFNYEAQQDKSGLPNDRFSAERPEGSISTLTIQRTEQRDSAMYRCASSFGGWETQYFGPGTRLLVL.

The chain recombines TRBV5-4 with TRBJ2-3; 12 bases match TRBD2. The V and J ends lost 4 bases and 3 bases, in that order; junction bases with no gene match: 3. This CDR3 is built from 15 residues. CDR1 is SGHNT, CDR2 YYREEE, per germline (reference sequence). Here the CDR3 DNA reads TGTGCCAGCAGCATCGGACTAGCGGGAACAGATACGCAGTATTTT. Protein product: CASSIGLAGTDTQYF.

This clone was counted a single time. The chain combines TRBV27 with TRBJ2-3; D ambiguous. V lost 2 bases, J lost 6 bases, and 3 bases lay in between. The CDR3 consists of 11 residues. Per germline, CDR1 MNHEY and CDR2 SMNVEV (reference sequence). The CDR3 sequence is CASSLRDTQYF. The DNA of the CDR3 is TGTGCCAGCAGTTTACGGGATACGCAGTATTTT.

The chain carries TRBV28 and TRBJ2-1; no clear D. CDR1 is MDHEN, CDR2 SYDVKM, per germline. V was clipped by 6 bases and J by 5 bases, with 11 bases between them. The CDR3 covers 13 residues. The CDR3 region is CASSLDIHNEQFF. CDR3 in DNA: TGTGCCAGCAGCCTTGACATTCACAATGAGCAGTTCTTC.

V gene TRBV21-1 combines with J gene TRBJ2-1; the table gives TRBD2 as D, unverified against the DNA. TRBV21-1 is labeled a pseudogene. The CDR3 runs to 17 residues. This chain's CDR3 is CASSKSGLAKKYNEQFF. CDR3 DNA sequence: TGTGCCAGCAGCAAATCGGGACTAGCGAAGAAGTACAATGAGCAGTTCTTC.

This clone was recorded only once. DNA of the CDR3: TGTGCCAGCAGCTTGGGGTCACAGGAATACGAGCAGTACTTC. This codes for CASSLGSQEYEQYF. The chain carries TRBV7-9 and TRBJ2-7, with D tentatively TRBD1 (5 bases). V lost 3 bases and J 4 bases, leaving 13 bases between the germline ends. CDR1 and CDR2 (germline): SEHNR, FQNEAQ (reference sequence). There are 14 residues in the CDR3.

This clone was seen a handful of times. The rearrangement links TRBV6-5 to TRBJ2-3, with D perhaps matching TRBD2 (6 bases). Trimming stripped 7 bases from V and 1 base from J, with 15 bases between. The CDR3 is made up of 15 amino acids. The germline V gene has CDR1 MNHEY and CDR2 SVGAGI. CDR3 residues: CASNRLGDGTDTQYF. CDR3 coding DNA: TGTGCCAGCAATCGACTAGGAGATGGCACAGATACGCAGTATTTT.

The chain recombines TRBV5-4 with TRBJ2-7, with a possible D match to TRBD2 (6 bases). The CDR3 has 15 residues. Germline CDR1 SGHNT, CDR2 YYREEE (reference sequence). Trimming took 0 bases from V and 2 from J, leaving 12 bases between them. The CDR3 region is CASSLGGGATYEQYF. In nucleotides, the CDR3 is TGTGCCAGCAGCTTGGGGGGCGGGGCCACCTACGAGCAGTACTTC.

The CDR3 protein is CATSRDARVSNGYTF. In DNA form, the CDR3 reads TGTGCCACCAGCAGAGACGCCCGGGTCAGCAATGGCTACACCTTC. This sequence joins TRBV15 and TRBJ1-2; D ambiguous. The germline V gene has CDR1 LNHNV and CDR2 YYDKDF (reference sequence). This CDR3 comprises 15 residues. The V and J ends lost 0 bases and 6 bases respectively, with 14 bases between them. The full variable domain, its missing parts supplied by reference TRBV15 and TRBJ1-2, is DAMVIQNPRYQVTQFGKPVTLSCSQTLNHNVMYWYQQKSSQAPKLLFHYYDKDFNNEADTPDNFQSRRPNTSFCFLDIRSPGLGDTAMYLCATSRDARVSNGYTFGSGTRLTVV.

The chain is built from TRBV11-1 and TRBJ2-2; D is perhaps TRBD1 (6 bases). The CDR3 contains 15 residues. Per the germline V gene, CDR1 is SGHAT and CDR2 is FQDESV (reference sequence). V was cut by 2 bases and J by 2 bases, with 9 bases left in between. In nucleotides, the CDR3 is TGTGCCAGCAGCTTATCGGACAGTAACACCGGGGAGCTGTTTTTT. Its protein is CASSLSDSNTGELFF.

There are a few counts of this clone. This chain connects TRBV19 to TRBJ2-7, with D possibly TRBD1 on 6 matching bases. This CDR3 region has 15 residues. CDR1 and CDR2 (germline): LNHDA, SQIVND (reference sequence). V gave up 1 base and J gave up 4 bases, with 14 bases separating them. The CDR3 DNA follows: TGTGCCAGTAGTATAGCCTACAGGGTTGAGTACGAGCAGTACTTC. Its protein is CASSIAYRVEYEQYF.

This chain joins TRBV11-3 and TRBJ2-1; 8 nucleotides line up with TRBD2. Germline loops: CDR1 SGHNT, CDR2 YENEEA. The CDR3 consists of 15 residues. With 2 bases clipped from V and 5 bases from J, the junction kept 5 bases outside the gene matches. The CDR3 sequence is CASSLRSLADNEQFF. The DNA of the CDR3 is TGTGCCAGCAGCTTACGGTCACTAGCGGACAATGAGCAGTTCTTC. The full variable domain, its missing parts supplied by reference TRBV11-3 and TRBJ2-1, is EAGVVQSPRYKIIEKKQPVAFWCNPISGHNTLYWYLQNLGQGPELLIRYENEEAVDDSQLPKDRFSAERLKGVDSTLKIQPAELGDSAVYLCASSLRSLADNEQFFGPGTRLTVL.

The chain has TRBV7-9 and TRBJ2-7, with a tentative D call TRBD2 (6 bases). Trimming stripped 5 bases from V and 2 bases from J, with 25 bases between. The CDR3 sequence is 18 residues long. Per the germline V gene, CDR1 is SEHNR and CDR2 is FQNEAQ (reference sequence). For the CDR3, the DNA is TGTGCCAGCAGCCCCTTTGGACAAGAGGGGACTCCGACCTACGAGCAGTACTTC. It codes for CASSPFGQEGTPTYEQYF.

The chain joins TRBV5-6 to TRBJ1-1; TRBD1 is a possible D gene (6 bases). This CDR3 region has 15 residues. The germline V gene encodes CDR1 SGHDT and CDR2 YYEEEE. Trimming shortened V by 3 bases and J by 0 bases, and 12 bases separated the two germline ends. CDR3 loop: CASSSQGSMNTEAFF. CDR3 sequence (DNA): TGTGCCAGCAGCTCACAGGGTTCCATGAACACTGAAGCTTTCTTT.

V usage is TRBV5-1 and J usage is TRBJ1-2; possibly TRBD1 for D (5 bases). Germline CDR1 SGHRS, CDR2 YFSETQ. The CDR3 consists of 15 residues. V shed 0 bases and J shed 4 bases, with 13 bases lying between them. CDR3: CASSLDPGPSYGYTF. DNA for the CDR3: TGCGCCAGCAGCTTGGATCCAGGGCCTTCCTATGGCTACACCTTC.

The J gene is TRBJ2-3, the V gene TRBV5-1; TRBD2 matches 7 bases. There are 14 residues in the CDR3. Trimming took 0 bases from V and 5 from J; bases not matched to a gene: 3. Per germline, CDR1 SGHRS and CDR2 YFSETQ. CDR3 in DNA: TGCGCCAGCAGCTTGGGCGGGAGTCAAGATACGCAGTATTTT. Its translation: CASSLGGSQDTQYF.

This clone has a single count. V gene TRBV2 combines with J gene TRBJ2-3; TRBD1 might be the D (5 bases). V lost 7 bases and J lost 2, with 13 bases in between. Germline-derived CDR1 and CDR2 are SNHLY and FYNNEI. The CDR3 covers 14 residues. The CDR3 DNA follows: TGTGCCAGCATGGGGCAGGTCGTCACAGATACGCAGTATTTT. Its protein product is CASMGQVVTDTQYF.

This clone was counted only a few times. The CDR3 DNA reads as TGTGCCAGCAGTGGCAGGGGGGCTTCGACAGATACGCAGTATTTT. This translates into CASSGRGASTDTQYF. This chain joins TRBV2 and TRBJ2-3; D may be TRBD1 (7 bases). The CDR3 spans 15 residues. V was pared by 4 bases and J by 3 bases, with 14 bases between. Germline V CDR1 and CDR2: SNHLY, FYNNEI.

The chain recombines TRBV7-3 with TRBJ2-1; 7 bases align to TRBD2. The germline gives CDR1 SGHTA, CDR2 FQGTGA. The V and J ends lost 4 bases and 7 bases, in that order; junction bases with no gene match: 4. This CDR3 spans 13 amino acids. The CDR3 loop is CASSSRRGNEQFF. In DNA form, the CDR3 reads TGTGCCAGCAGCTCGCGGCGGGGGAATGAGCAGTTCTTC. Combining the CDR3 with reference TRBV7-3 and TRBJ2-1 gives the whole variable domain GAGVSQTPSNKVTEKGKYVELRCDPISGHTALYWYRQSLGQGPEFLIYFQGTGAADDSGLPNDRFFAVRPEGSVSTLKIQRTERGDSAVYLCASSSRRGNEQFFGPGTRLTVL.